This is a list of T cell receptor beta chains from one sample in a study of technical replicates of blood from a few donors. Repertoires were generated with immunoSEQ multiplex PCR, while TCRdb's copy carries only in-frame clones and drops some. The repertoire holds over 80,000 clones, with 95% to 96% as singletons. The sample consisted of T cells isolated from PBMCs. The receptors derive from a human donor in good health. Both conserved end residues are part of each CDR3. The order of the fields is V gene, CDR3 length, D gene, J gene, CDR3 DNA, CDR3 protein. The D gene is left open where the match is weak.

TRBV4-1	14	-	TRBJ1-3	TGCGCCAGCAGCCTAACGACATCTGGAAACACCATATATTTT	CASSLTTSGNTIYF
TRBV29-1	13	TRBD1	TRBJ2-7	TGCAGCGTACAGGACAGGTCCTTCTACGAGCAGTACTTC	CSVQDRSFYEQYF
TRBV28	13	-	TRBJ1-4	TGTGCCAGCAGTTTTCAGGGCGATGAAAAACTGTTTTTT	CASSFQGDEKLFF
TRBV6-1	14	-	TRBJ1-2	TGTGCCAGCAGCCCGGAGGCAGTTTTCTATGGCTACACCTTC	CASSPEAVFYGYTF
TRBV7-2	13	-	TRBJ1-2	TGTGCCAGCAGCTTCTGGCAGGGCTATGGCTACACCTTC	CASSFWQGYGYTF
TRBV28	14	-	TRBJ2-5	TGTGCCAGCAGGCATTCAGGCCTCCAAGAGACCCAGTACTTC	CASRHSGLQETQYF
TRBV6-5	14	-	TRBJ1-1	TGTGCCAGCAGTTCCAACACAGTGTACACTGAAGCTTTCTTT	CASSSNTVYTEAFF
TRBV27	14	TRBD2	TRBJ2-1	TGTGCCACCAACGCTAGCGGGAGAAGGAATGAGCAGTTCTTC	CATNASGRRNEQFF
TRBV6-6	13	-	TRBJ1-5	TGTGCCAGCAGTTGGAGGGGCAATCAGCCCCAGCATTTT	CASSWRGNQPQHF
TRBV5-4	15	-	TRBJ1-1	TGTGCCAGCAGCTCAATCGACAAACCGAACACTGAAGCTTTCTTT	CASSSIDKPNTEAFF